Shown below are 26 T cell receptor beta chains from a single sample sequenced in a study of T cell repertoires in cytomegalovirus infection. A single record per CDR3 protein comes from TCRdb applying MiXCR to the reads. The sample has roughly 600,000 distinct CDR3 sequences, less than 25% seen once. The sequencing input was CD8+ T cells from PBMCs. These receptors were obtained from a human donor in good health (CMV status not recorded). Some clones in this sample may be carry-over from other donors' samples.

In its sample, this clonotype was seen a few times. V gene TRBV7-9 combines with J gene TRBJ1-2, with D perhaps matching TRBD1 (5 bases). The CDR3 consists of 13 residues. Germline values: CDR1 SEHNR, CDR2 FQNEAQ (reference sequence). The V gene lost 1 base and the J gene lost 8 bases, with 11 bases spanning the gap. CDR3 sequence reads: CASSLGTRPGYTF. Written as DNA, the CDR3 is TGTGCCAGCAGCTTAGGGACAAGGCCCGGCTACACCTTC.

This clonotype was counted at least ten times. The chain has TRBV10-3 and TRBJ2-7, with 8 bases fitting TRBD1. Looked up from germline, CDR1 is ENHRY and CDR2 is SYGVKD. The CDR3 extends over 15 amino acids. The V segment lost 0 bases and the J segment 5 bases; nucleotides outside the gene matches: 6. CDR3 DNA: TGTGCCATCAGTGAGTCATTAGGACAGGGCCACGAGCAGTACGTC. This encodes CAISESLGQGHEQYV.

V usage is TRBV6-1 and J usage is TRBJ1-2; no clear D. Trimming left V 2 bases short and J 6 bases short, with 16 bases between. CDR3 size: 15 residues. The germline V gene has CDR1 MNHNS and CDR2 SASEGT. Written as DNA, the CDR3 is TGTGCCAGCAGTGAAAGCGGGGATAGGCGCGATGGCTACACCTTC. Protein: CASSESGDRRDGYTF.

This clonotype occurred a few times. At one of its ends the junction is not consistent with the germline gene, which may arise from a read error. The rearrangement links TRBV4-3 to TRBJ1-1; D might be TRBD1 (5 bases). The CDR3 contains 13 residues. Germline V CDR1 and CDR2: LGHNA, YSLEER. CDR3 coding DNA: TGCGCCAGCAGCCAACTGACAGACACAGAAGCTTTCTTT. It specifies CASSQLTDTEAFF.

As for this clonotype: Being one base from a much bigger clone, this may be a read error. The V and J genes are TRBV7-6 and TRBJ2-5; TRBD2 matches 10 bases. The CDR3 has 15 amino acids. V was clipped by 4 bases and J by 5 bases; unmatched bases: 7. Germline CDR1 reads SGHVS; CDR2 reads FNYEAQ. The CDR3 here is CASSSGLAVGETQYF. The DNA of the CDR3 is TGTGCCAGCAGCTCAGGACTAGCGGTGGGGGAGACCCAGTACTTC.

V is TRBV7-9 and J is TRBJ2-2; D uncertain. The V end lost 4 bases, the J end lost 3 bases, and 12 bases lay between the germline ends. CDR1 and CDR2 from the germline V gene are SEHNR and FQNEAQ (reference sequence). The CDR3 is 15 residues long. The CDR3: CASSSVGLHTGELFF. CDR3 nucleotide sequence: TGTGCCAGCAGCTCTGTGGGATTGCACACCGGGGAGCTGTTTTTT.

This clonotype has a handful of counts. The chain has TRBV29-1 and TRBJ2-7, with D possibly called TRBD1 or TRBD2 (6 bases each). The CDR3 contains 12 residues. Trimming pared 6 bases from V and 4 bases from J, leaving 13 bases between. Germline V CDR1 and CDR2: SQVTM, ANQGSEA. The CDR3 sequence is CSVRKGGYEQYF. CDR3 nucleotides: TGCAGCGTGCGGAAGGGGGGATACGAGCAGTACTTC.

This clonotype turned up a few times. This chain's CDR3 is CANFHSGQSTDTQYF. The CDR3 DNA follows: TGTGCCAACTTTCACTCGGGACAGAGCACAGATACGCAGTATTTT. V is TRBV2 and J is TRBJ2-3, with TRBD1 identical over 7 bases. CDR3 length equals 15 residues. Germline CDR1 SNHLY, CDR2 FYNNEI. The V gene end was trimmed by 10 bases and the J gene end by 0 bases; junction bases not matched to a gene: 10.

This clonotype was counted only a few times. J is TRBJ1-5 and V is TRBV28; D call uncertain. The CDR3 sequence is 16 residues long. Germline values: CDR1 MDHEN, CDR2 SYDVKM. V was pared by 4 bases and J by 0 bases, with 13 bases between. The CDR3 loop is CASSSLRRFSNQPQHF. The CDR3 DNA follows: TGTGCCAGCAGTTCTCTCAGGCGTTTTAGCAATCAGCCCCAGCATTTT.

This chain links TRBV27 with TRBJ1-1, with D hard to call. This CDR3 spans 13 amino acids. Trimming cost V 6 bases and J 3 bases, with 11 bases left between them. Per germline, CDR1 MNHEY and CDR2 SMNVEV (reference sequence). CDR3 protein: CASSLATHTEAFF. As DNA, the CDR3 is TGTGCCAGCAGCCTCGCCACACACACTGAAGCTTTCTTT.

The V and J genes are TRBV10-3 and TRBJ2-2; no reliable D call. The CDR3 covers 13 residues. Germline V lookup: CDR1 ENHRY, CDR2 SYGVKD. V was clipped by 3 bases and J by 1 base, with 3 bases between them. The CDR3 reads CAISDGNTGELFF. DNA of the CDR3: TGTGCCATCAGTGACGGGAACACCGGGGAGCTGTTTTTT.

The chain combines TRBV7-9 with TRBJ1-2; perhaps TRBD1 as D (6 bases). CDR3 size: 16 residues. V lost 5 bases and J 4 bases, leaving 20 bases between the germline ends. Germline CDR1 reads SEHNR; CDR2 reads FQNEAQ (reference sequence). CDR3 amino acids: CASSRSKDSYLYGYTF. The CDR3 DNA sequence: TGTGCCAGCAGCCGCTCAAAGGACAGCTACCTCTATGGCTACACCTTC.

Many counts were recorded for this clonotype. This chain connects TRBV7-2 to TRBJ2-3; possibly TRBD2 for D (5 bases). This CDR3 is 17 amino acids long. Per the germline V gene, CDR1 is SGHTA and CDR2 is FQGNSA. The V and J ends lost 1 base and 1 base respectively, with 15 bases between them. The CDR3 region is CASSLGFQPGGTDTQYF. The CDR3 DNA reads TGTGCCAGCAGCTTAGGATTTCAACCCGGGGGCACAGATACGCAGTATTTT.

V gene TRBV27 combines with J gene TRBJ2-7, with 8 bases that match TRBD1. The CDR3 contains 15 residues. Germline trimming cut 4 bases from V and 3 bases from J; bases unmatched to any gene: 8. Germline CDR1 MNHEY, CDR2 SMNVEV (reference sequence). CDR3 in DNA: TGTGCCAGCAGTTCGTGGCGGGACAGGTTCTACGAGCAGTACTTC. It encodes CASSSWRDRFYEQYF.

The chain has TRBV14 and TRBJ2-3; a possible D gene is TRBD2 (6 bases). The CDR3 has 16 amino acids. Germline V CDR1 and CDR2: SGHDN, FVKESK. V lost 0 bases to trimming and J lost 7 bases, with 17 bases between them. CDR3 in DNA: TGTGCCAGCAGCCAAGATTTTGCGGGGATGGGGAATACGCAGTATTTT. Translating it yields CASSQDFAGMGNTQYF.

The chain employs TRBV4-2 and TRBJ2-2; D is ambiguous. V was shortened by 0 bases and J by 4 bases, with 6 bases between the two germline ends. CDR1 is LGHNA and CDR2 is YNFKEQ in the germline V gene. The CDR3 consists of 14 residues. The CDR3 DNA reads TGTGCCAGCAGCCAAGAGACGGGCACCGGGGAGCTGTTTTTT. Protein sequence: CASSQETGTGELFF.

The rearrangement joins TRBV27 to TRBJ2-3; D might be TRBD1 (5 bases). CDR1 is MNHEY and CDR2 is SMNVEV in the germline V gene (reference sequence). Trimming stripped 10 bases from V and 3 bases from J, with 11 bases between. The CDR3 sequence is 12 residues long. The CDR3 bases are TGTGCCACTGGACGGACAACAGATACGCAGTATTTT. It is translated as CATGRTTDTQYF.

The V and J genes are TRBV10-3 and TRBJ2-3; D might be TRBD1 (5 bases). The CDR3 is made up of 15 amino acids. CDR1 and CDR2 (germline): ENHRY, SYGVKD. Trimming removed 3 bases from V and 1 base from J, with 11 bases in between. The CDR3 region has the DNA TGTGCCATCAGTGAACCCAGGGCCGGCACAGATACGCAGTATTTT. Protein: CAISEPRAGTDTQYF.

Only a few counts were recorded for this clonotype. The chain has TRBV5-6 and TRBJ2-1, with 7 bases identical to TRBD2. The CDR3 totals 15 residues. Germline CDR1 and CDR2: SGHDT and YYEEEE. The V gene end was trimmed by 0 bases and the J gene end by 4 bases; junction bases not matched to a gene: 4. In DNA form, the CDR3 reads TGTGCCAGCAGCTTGGCGGGGGGTTGGTACAATGAGCAGTTCTTC. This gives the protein CASSLAGGWYNEQFF. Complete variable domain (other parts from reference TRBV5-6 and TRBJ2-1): DAGVTQSPTHLIKTRGQQVTLRCSPKSGHDTVSWYQQALGQGPQFIFQYYEEEERQRGNFPDRFSGHQFPNYSSELNVNALLLGDSALYLCASSLAGGWYNEQFFGPGTRLTVL.

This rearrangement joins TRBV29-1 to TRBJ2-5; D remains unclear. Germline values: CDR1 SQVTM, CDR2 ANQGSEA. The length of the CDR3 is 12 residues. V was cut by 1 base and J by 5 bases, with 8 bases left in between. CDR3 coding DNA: TGCAGCGTTGAAGCCGATGAGGAGACCCAGTACTTC. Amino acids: CSVEADEETQYF.

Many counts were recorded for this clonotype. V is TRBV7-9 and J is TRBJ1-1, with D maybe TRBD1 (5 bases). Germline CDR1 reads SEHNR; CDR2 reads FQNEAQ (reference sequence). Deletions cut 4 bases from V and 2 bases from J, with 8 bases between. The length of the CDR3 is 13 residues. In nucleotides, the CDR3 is TGTGCCAGCAGCTCCAGGGATAACACTGAAGCTTTCTTT. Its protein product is CASSSRDNTEAFF.

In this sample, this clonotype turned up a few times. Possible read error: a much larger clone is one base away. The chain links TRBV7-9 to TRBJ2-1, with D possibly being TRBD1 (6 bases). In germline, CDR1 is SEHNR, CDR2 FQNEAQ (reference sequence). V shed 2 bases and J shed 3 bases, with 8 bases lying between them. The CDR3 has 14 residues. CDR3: CASSLWDNYNEQFF. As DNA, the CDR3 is TGTGCCAGCAGCTTATGGGACAACTACAATGAGCAGTTCTTC.

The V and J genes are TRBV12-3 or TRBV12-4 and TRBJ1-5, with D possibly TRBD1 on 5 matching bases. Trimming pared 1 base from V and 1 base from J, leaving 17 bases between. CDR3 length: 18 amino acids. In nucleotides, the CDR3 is TGTGCCAGCAGTTTAGGCCCTCCGGGGCGTGGGAGCAATCAGCCCCAGCATTTT. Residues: CASSLGPPGRGSNQPQHF.

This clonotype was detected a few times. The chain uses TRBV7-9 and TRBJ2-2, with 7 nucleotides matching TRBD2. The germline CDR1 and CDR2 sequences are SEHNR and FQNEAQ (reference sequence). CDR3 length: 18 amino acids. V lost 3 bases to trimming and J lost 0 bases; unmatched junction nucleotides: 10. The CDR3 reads CASSFASRGGPNTGELFF. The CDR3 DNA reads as TGTGCCAGCAGCTTTGCCTCCCGCGGGGGTCCGAACACCGGGGAGCTGTTTTTT.

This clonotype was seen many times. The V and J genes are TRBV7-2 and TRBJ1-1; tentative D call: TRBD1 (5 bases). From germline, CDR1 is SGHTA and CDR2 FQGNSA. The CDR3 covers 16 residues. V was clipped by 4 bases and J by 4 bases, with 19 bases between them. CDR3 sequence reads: CASSSPIGVGGTEAFF. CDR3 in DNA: TGTGCCAGCAGCTCCCCCATAGGAGTCGGGGGCACTGAAGCTTTCTTT.

The chain's CDR3 is CSVGVDYTEAFF. CDR3 nucleotides: TGCAGCGTTGGGGTGGATTACACTGAAGCTTTCTTT. This chain links TRBV29-1 with TRBJ1-1, with D unclear. Trimming removed 4 bases from V and 3 bases from J, with 9 bases in between. The germline CDR1 and CDR2 sequences are SQVTM and ANQGSEA. The CDR3 runs 12 residues.